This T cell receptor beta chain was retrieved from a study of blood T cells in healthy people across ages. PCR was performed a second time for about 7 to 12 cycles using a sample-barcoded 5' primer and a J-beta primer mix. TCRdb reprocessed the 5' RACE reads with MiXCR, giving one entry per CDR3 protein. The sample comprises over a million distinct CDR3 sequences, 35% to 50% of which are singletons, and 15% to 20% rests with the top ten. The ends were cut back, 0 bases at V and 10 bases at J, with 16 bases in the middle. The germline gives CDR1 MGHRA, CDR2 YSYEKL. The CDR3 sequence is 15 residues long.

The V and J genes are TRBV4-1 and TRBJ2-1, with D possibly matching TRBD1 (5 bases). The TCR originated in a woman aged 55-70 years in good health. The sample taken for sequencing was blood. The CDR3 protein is CASSQDTLGVGEQFF. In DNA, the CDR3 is TGCGCCAGCAGCCAAGATACGCTAGGGGTTGGCGAGCAGTTCTTC.